What follows is one T cell receptor (beta chain) and its context. Its specificity is not known. The entry originates in a study of response to subunit inactivated influenza vaccine. Each CDR3 protein is one row after TCRdb ran MiXCR on the RT-PCR reads. In the table there are over 750,000 distinct CDR3 sequences, around 20% of which are singletons. Study observations and caveats: The authors suggested that few new T cells are recruited per seasonal influenza vaccination.

The CDR3 is made up of 15 amino acids. Germline loops: CDR1 ENHRY, CDR2 SYGVKD. The ends lost 6 bases at V and 6 bases at J; junction bases unmatched: 10. Specimen: PBMCs from blood, collected roughly 5 days after vaccination. This chain joins TRBV10-3 and TRBJ2-7; TRBD1 matches at 11 bases. The origin of this receptor is a man between 45 and 60 years old who received an inactivated influenza vaccine. The DNA for the CDR3 is TGTGCCATCAGCGCGACCGGGACAGGGGGTCCCGAGCAGTACTTC. This codes for CAISATGTGGPEQYF.